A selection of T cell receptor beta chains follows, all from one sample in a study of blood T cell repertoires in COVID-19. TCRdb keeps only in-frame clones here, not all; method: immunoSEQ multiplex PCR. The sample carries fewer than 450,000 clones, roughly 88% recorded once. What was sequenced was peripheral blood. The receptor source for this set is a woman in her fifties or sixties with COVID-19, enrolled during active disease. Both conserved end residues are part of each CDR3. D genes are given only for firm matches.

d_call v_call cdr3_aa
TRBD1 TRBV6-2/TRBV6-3 CASSYSGTGGEAFF
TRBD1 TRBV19 CASNMGGQAYGYTF
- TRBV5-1 CASTLGGYTDTQYF
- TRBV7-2 CASSSLVGGISPLHF
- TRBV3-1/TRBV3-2 CASSRQYSYGYTF
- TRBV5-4 CASSSEGVSTDTQYF
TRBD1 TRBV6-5 CASSPRTGYYEQYF
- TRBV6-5 CASRHYSPDQPQHF
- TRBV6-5 CASSRGANQPQHF
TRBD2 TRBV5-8 CASSPARGVYTDTQYF
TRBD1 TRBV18 CASSPEQGAPGNTIYF
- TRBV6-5 CASRGLSTDTQYF
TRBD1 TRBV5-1 CASRLGGGDGYTF
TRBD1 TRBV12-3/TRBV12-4 CASSPDRDYEQYF
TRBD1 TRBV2 CASSGTGGDQPQHF
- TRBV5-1 CASSNEWNTEAFF
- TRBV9 CASNQRGGNTEAFF
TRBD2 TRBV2 CASISGGVADTQYF
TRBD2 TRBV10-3 CAIWSGAVKGNEQFF
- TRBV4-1 CASSPRWGGGTEAFF
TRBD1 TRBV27 CASSLSPYRQGKTNEKLFF
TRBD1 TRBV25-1 CASSDLGQGVSGANVLTF
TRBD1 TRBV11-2 CASSVGQGSQETQYF
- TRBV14 CASSQDLVSSPLHF
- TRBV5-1 CASSPTTSQVFQYF
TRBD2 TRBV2 CASKEVSGGPEQFF
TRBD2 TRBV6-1 CASSEWLAGVYEQYF
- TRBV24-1 CATSDDGYEQYF
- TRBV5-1 CASSLPRGHNQPQHF
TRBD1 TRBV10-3 CAITSGTGPGELFF
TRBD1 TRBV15 CATSEGAEDTQYF
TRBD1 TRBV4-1 CASSQTPGQGMGVRPQHF
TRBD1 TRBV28 CASSSPGSGQTNEQFF
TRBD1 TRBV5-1 CATPGQRVTGELFF
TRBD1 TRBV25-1 CASSEGDSRETQYF
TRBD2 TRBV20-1 CSASMASGSYEQYF
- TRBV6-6 CASSPQGLGEGYTF
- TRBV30 CAWNLQASNTEAFF
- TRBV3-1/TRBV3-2 CASSQEGREWNTIYF
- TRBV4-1 CASSQGDYILAQYF
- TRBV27 CASSHGESGYEQYF
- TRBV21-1 CASPWRGTPGHSCGYTF
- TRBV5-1 CASSIDRNTGELFF
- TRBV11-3 CASSLEGGETQYF
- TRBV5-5 CASSLGQIDNEQFF